Shown below are 22 T cell receptor beta chains from a single sample sequenced in a study of cytomegalovirus exposure and HLA in healthy donors. 60 Vbeta and 13 Jbeta primers were used in PCR. Some clones are missing from TCRdb's copy, which holds only in-frame ones; the method was immunoSEQ multiplex PCR. Of roughly 95,000 clones in the sample, around four fifths were seen once. The material sequenced was PBMCs. Receptors were obtained from a man in his thirties or forties in good health and CMV-seropositive.

The V call is TRBV4-1, the J call TRBJ2-5; TRBD1 matches at 10 bases. Trimming took 0 bases from V and 5 from J; bases not matched to a gene: 3. Germline lookup yields CDR1 MGHRA and CDR2 YSYEKL. CDR3 length: 15 amino acids. The DNA for the CDR3 is TGCGCCAGCAGCCAAGATGGGACAGGGGATGAGACCCAGTACTTC. Translated, it gives CASSQDGTGDETQYF.

In this sample, this clone turned up a few times. V usage is TRBV10-1 and J usage is TRBJ1-1; 8 positions match TRBD1. The CDR3 loop spans 14 amino acids. Germline assignment: CDR1 WNHNN and CDR2 SYGVQD (reference sequence). The trim removed 6 bases at V and 4 bases at J, leaving 7 bases unmatched. Written as DNA, the CDR3 is TGCGCCAGCAGCGTAACAGGGGGGCGCACTGAAGCTTTCTTT. Translating it yields CASSVTGGRTEAFF.

The chain joins TRBV4-1 to TRBJ1-6; 10 bases fit TRBD1. Trimming removed 4 bases from V and 7 bases from J; junction bases left unmatched: 4. This CDR3 has 15 amino acids. CDR1 is MGHRA and CDR2 is YSYEKL in the germline V gene. CDR3: CASSRLTGGNSPLHF. The CDR3 DNA is TGCGCCAGCAGCCGGCTGACAGGGGGCAATTCACCCCTCCACTTT.

This clone has only a few counts. This sequence joins TRBV6-1 and TRBJ1-1; D call uncertain. Germline V lookup: CDR1 MNHNS, CDR2 SASEGT. CDR3 length equals 15 residues. Trimming pared 0 bases from V and 6 bases from J, leaving 14 bases between. CDR3 sequence (DNA): TGTGCCAGCAGTGAAGCTCACCGAATCCAGTCTGAAGCTTTCTTT. This encodes CASSEAHRIQSEAFF.

The DNA of the CDR3 is TGTGCCAGCAGCGCGGAAGACCCCGGGACAGGCGAAACCTACGAGCAGTACTTC. Translation gives CASSAEDPGTGETYEQYF. The rearrangement uses TRBV9 and TRBJ2-7; 8 nucleotides line up with TRBD1. V lost 3 bases and J lost 2; bases outside the gene matches: 16. Germline CDR1 reads SGDLS; CDR2 reads YYNGEE. The CDR3 covers 18 residues.

V and J are TRBV2 and TRBJ2-7; D unresolved. This CDR3 is 12 amino acids long. Germline values: CDR1 SNHLY, CDR2 FYNNEI. V dropped 3 bases and J dropped 2 bases, with 5 bases sitting between them. Here the CDR3 DNA reads TGTGCCAGCAGTGACGTTACCTACGAGCAGTACTTC. Translating it yields CASSDVTYEQYF.

The V call is TRBV7-9, the J call TRBJ2-5; a possible D gene is TRBD2 (6 bases). The end of the DNA is better explained by TRBJ2-7, so the J call may be wrong. The CDR3 contains 15 residues. Germline CDR1 is SEHNR and CDR2 is FQNEAQ (reference sequence). CDR3 loop: CASSLEGLGIYEQYF. CDR3 nucleotides: TGTGCCAGCAGCTTAGAGGGACTGGGGATCTACGAGCAGTACTTC.

The genes are TRBV19 and TRBJ2-1; TRBD2 is a possible D gene (6 bases). The CDR3 sequence is 16 residues long. Germline-derived CDR1 and CDR2 are LNHDA and SQIVND (reference sequence). V was cut by 1 base and J by 6 bases, with 16 bases left in between. The CDR3 region has the DNA TGTGCCAGTAGTATAGGCGGGACCACTTTTATCAATGAGCAGTTCTTC. Translated, it gives CASSIGGTTFINEQFF.

The table lists this clone with a count of one. The J gene is TRBJ1-2, the V gene TRBV7-2; 11 nucleotides match TRBD1. V trimming: 1 base; J trimming: 2 bases; junction bases outside the gene matches: 0. CDR3 length equals 15 residues. The germline V gene has CDR1 SGHTA and CDR2 FQGNSA. The CDR3 sequence: CASSLGTGGNYGYTF. Written as DNA, the CDR3 is TGTGCCAGCAGCTTAGGGACAGGGGGCAACTATGGCTACACCTTC.

The genes are TRBV14 and TRBJ1-2; D remains ambiguous. CDR3 length: 12 residues. Looked up from germline, CDR1 is SGHDN and CDR2 is FVKESK. V lost 3 bases, J lost 6 bases, and 8 bases lay in between. CDR3 in amino acids: CASSQSGNGYTF. CDR3 DNA: TGTGCCAGCAGCCAGTCGGGAAATGGCTACACCTTC.

The V gene is TRBV5-4, the J gene TRBJ1-3, with D unresolved. Trimming left V 4 bases short and J 4 bases short, with 15 bases between. The CDR3 consists of 15 residues. Germline V CDR1 and CDR2: SGHNT, YYREEE (reference sequence). The CDR3 region has the DNA TGTGCCAGCAGCGAGGGAATGGCTCTGGGAAACACCATATATTTT. Translating it yields CASSEGMALGNTIYF.

The count of this clone is one. V usage is TRBV28 and J usage is TRBJ1-5; D is uncertain. Trimming took 4 bases from V and 4 from J, leaving 5 bases between them. CDR1 MDHEN and CDR2 SYDVKM come from the germline V gene. The CDR3 length is 12 residues. As DNA, the CDR3 is TGTGCCAGCAGTTCTCAGAATCAGCCCCAGCATTTT. It translates to CASSSQNQPQHF.

This clone was seen once. V and J are TRBV19 and TRBJ1-5; D perhaps matches TRBD1 (6 bases). Germline V gives CDR1 LNHDA, CDR2 SQIVND (reference sequence). The CDR3 sequence is 18 residues long. V lost 6 bases and J lost 2, with 23 bases in between. The chain's CDR3 is CASRTTGFALGRNQPQHF. Written as DNA, the CDR3 is TGTGCCAGTAGGACGACAGGCTTTGCCCTTGGTCGCAATCAGCCCCAGCATTTT.

The V call is TRBV7-9, the J call TRBJ1-2; 9 nucleotides match TRBD1. J lost 8 bases, V lost 3 bases, and 7 bases had no gene match. Germline V gene lookup returns CDR1 SEHNR and CDR2 FQNEAQ (reference sequence). The CDR3 sequence is 14 residues long. The chain's CDR3 is CASSLLGTGNGYTF. The CDR3 DNA reads as TGTGCCAGCAGCTTGTTGGGGACAGGGAACGGCTACACCTTC.

This CDR3 reads CASSLFITDKPYEQYF. In DNA form, the CDR3 reads TGCGCCAGCAGCTTGTTTATAACGGACAAACCCTACGAGCAGTACTTC. V gene TRBV5-1 combines with J gene TRBJ2-7, with a weak D call TRBD1 (5 bases). Trimming shortened V by 1 base and J by 2 bases, and 16 bases separated the two germline ends. CDR3 length: 16 residues. Germline assignment: CDR1 SGHRS and CDR2 YFSETQ. Supplemented by reference TRBV5-1 and TRBJ2-7, the full variable domain reads KAGVTQTPRYLIKTRGQQVTLSCSPISGHRSVSWYQQTPGQGLQFLFEYFSETQRNKGNFPGRFSGRQFSNSRSEMNVSTLELGDSALYLCASSLFITDKPYEQYFGPGTRLTVT.

This chain connects TRBV9 to TRBJ2-3, with 9 bases fitting TRBD2. The CDR3 totals 16 residues. CDR1 is SGDLS, CDR2 YYNGEE, per germline. The V segment lost 2 bases and the J segment 1 base; nucleotides outside the gene matches: 5. This chain's CDR3 is CASSVTTSGGTDTQYF. The CDR3 DNA reads as TGTGCCAGCAGCGTGACGACTAGCGGCGGCACAGATACGCAGTATTTT.

The V call is TRBV5-4, the J call TRBJ2-5; 14 bases are shared with TRBD2. Per germline, CDR1 SGHNT and CDR2 YYREEE (reference sequence). The trim removed 3 bases at V and 5 bases at J, leaving 6 bases unmatched. CDR3 length: 16 residues. CDR3 protein: CASSSGLAGVGETQYF. CDR3 coding DNA: TGTGCCAGCAGCTCGGGACTAGCGGGAGTGGGGGAGACCCAGTACTTC.

The chain combines TRBV7-2 with TRBJ1-5; 7 bases are shared with TRBD1. Germline lookup yields CDR1 SGHTA and CDR2 FQGNSA. J gave up 2 bases and V 4 bases, and 5 bases lay outside the gene matches. The CDR3 contains 15 residues. CDR3 DNA: TGTGCCAGCAGCTCCAGACAGGGCGGCAATCAGCCCCAGCATTTT. Protein sequence: CASSSRQGGNQPQHF.

The rearrangement links TRBV6-1 to TRBJ2-7; 7 nucleotides agree with TRBD1. There are 14 residues in the CDR3. Trimming removed 6 bases from V and 3 bases from J; junction bases left unmatched: 8. Germline V gives CDR1 MNHNS, CDR2 SASEGT. The CDR3 region is CASRNRQGFYEQYF. In DNA, the CDR3 is TGTGCCAGCAGGAACAGACAGGGTTTCTACGAGCAGTACTTC.

The chain links TRBV6-5 to TRBJ1-1, with 10 bases aligning to TRBD1. V dropped 4 bases and J dropped 4; count of bases not matched to a gene: 6. CDR3 length: 15 amino acids. CDR1 and CDR2 from the germline V gene are MNHEY and SVGAGI. The CDR3 sequence is CASSFGTGAGTEAFF. CDR3 sequence (DNA): TGTGCCAGCAGTTTCGGGACAGGGGCGGGCACTGAAGCTTTCTTT.

This sequence joins TRBV5-5 and TRBJ1-1; the D gene is possibly TRBD1 (5 bases). Trimming stripped 4 bases from V and 4 bases from J, with 14 bases between. Germline V lookup: CDR1 SGHKS, CDR2 YYEKEE (reference sequence). There are 14 residues in the CDR3. CDR3 region: CASSISGQSTEAFF. As DNA, the CDR3 is TGTGCCAGCAGCATTTCAGGGCAGAGCACTGAAGCTTTCTTT.

The rearrangement links TRBV6-1 to TRBJ2-1; 9 nucleotides align to TRBD1. After removal of 2 bases from V and 9 bases from J, the junction contained 14 bases not matched to a gene. The germline CDR1 and CDR2 sequences are MNHNS and SASEGT. The CDR3 loop spans 17 amino acids. CDR3 loop: CASSERGQGTGFGEQFF. DNA of the CDR3: TGTGCCAGCAGTGAAAGAGGGCAGGGGACAGGGTTTGGTGAGCAGTTCTTC.